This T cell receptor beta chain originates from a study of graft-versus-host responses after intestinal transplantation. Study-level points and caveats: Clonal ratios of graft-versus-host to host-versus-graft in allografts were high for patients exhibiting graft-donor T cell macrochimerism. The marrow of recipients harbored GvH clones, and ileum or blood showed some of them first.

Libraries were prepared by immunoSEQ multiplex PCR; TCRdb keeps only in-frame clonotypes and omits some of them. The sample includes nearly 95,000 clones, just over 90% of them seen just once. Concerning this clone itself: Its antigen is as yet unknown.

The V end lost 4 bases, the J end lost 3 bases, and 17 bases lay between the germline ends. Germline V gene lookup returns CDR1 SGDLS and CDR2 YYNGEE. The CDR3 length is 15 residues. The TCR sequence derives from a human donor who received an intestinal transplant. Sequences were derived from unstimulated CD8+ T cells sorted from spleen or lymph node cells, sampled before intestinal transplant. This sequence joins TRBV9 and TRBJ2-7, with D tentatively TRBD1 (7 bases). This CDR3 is CASSSTGAGGYEQYF. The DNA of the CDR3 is TGTGCCAGCAGCTCGACGGGGGCAGGGGGCTACGAGCAGTACTTC.